Reported below is one T cell receptor beta chain. This clone's antigen is unknown. The record has no base qualities; no much larger clone is one base away. The sample comes from a study of PD-1 blockade in classical Hodgkin lymphoma (dated by TCRdb to about 2020). Some background on the complete study: To define a peripheral blood immune signature of response to PD-1 blockade in classical Hodgkin lymphoma, the study combined TCR beta sequencing with CyTOF. Here is what the overall study found, with its caveats: Baseline TCR diversity was reported to be lower in newly diagnosed patients than in healthy donors and to be lower still in relapsed/refractory patients. The study was restricted to a single clinical trial cohort, and the causes of repertoire differences, possibly disease activity or prior therapy, were left undefined.

Genomic DNA was isolated using the Qiagen DNeasy kit from unsorted PBMCs as well as from negatively selected CD4+ and CD8+ fractions. Using primers that anneal to V and J segments, immunoSEQ multiplex PCR amplified the TCR beta CDR3 regions. Amplification bias was minimized using a synthetic immune receptor repertoire, and residual bias was removed computationally after sequencing. As for how the authors treated the data: Custom Python scripts were used to quantify repertoire diversity as the Shannon entropy index. Unsorted, CD4+ and CD8+ repertoires were analyzed separately, except in combined analyses where CD4+ and CD8+ sequences were merged in silico. What TCRdb holds here is the immuneACCESS table cut down to in-frame rearrangements. Part of the clones is not present; checked against another copy, under half of the missing clones reflect an unresolved V gene, and the others are unexplained. D and trimming come from the DNA, and the V and J calls and clone size come from that table. For this sample the table gives roughly 68,000 clones, of which over 85% were detected only once. The ten largest clones take up less than 3.5% of the sample.

What this sample's time point label stands for: newly diagnosed, previously untreated cHL patient sample. PBMCs from patients with newly diagnosed, previously untreated classical Hodgkin lymphoma were sequenced as a comparison group for the relapsed/refractory trial patients. Peripheral blood was collected in 8 mL Vacutainer Cell Preparation Tubes, from which PBMCs were isolated by centrifugation and then cryopreserved. Reading the germline V gene gives CDR1 LGHNA and CDR2 YSLEER. Cut back by 4 bases and 2 bases, the V and J ends lie 12 bases apart. The CDR3 sequence holds 15 residues, the cysteine and phenylalanine included. Just the 45-base CDR3 DNA is kept, in frame starting at base 1.

What was sequenced was peripheral blood mononuclear cells (PBMCs). This sequence originates from a human donor with classical Hodgkin lymphoma. Recombination joined TRBV4-3 with TRBJ1-3; the D gene is perhaps TRBD1, from 5 matching bases. CDR3 region: CASSPSRGPGNTIYF. The DNA reads as follows: TGCGCCAGCAGCCCCTCTAGGGGACCTGGAAACACCATATATTTT.